This T cell receptor (beta chain) was sequenced during a study of T cells after posttransplantation cyclophosphamide. This clone was recorded at least ten times. Trimming removed 5 bases from V and 1 base from J, with 11 bases in between. Germline CDR1 reads SGHVS; CDR2 reads FNYEAQ. The CDR3 contains 14 residues. Only in-frame clones appear in the TCRdb table, and some are missing; sequencing was by immunoSEQ multiplex PCR. Altogether tens of thousands of clones were found in the sample, and no singletons occur. This clonotype was obtained from a man aged 35-49 years in good health, CMV-negative, and a related stem cell transplant donor. Sequencing was carried out using PBMCs. This chain links TRBV7-6 with TRBJ1-1, with D hard to call. CDR3 sequence (DNA): TGTGCCAGCAGCCGAGGGCCCGGGAACACTGAAGCTTTCTTT. Translated: CASSRGPGNTEAFF.